The entry below gives a single TCR beta chain sequence along with its context. Its antigen is unidentified. The data were taken from a study of STAT3 mutations in large granular lymphocyte leukemia. Across the whole study: Over half of T-LGLL patients had one or more immunosuppressive regimens. Study-level points and caveats: Differing intervals and regimens complicate linking therapy response to clone burden. In about 30% of the 18 patients, new TCR clonotypes emerged after therapy. Some patients had persisting codominant clonotypes that could mask small clones. In T-cell large granular lymphocyte leukemia, about half of patients showed multiple immunodominant subclonotypes.

In germline, CDR1 is SGHRS, CDR2 YFSETQ. This CDR3 region has 16 residues. V lost 3 bases, J lost 5 bases, and 10 bases stayed unmatched. Profiling relied on immunoSEQ multiplex PCR, and the TCRdb table lists in-frame clones only, not all of them. The data hold around 13,000 clones, with 81% observed a single time. This sequence joins TRBV5-1 and TRBJ2-2; 7 bases align to TRBD2. The material sequenced was peripheral blood mononuclear cells. This TCR was sampled from a man between 60 and 75 years old with T-cell large granular lymphocyte leukemia. Some clones in this sample may be carry-over from other donors' samples. The CDR3 is CASSSPSGEGTGELFF. CDR3 nucleotide sequence: TGCGCCAGCAGCTCGCCTAGCGGAGAGGGGACCGGGGAGCTGTTTTTT.